Described below is a single T cell receptor beta chain sequence and its context. Its antigen is unknown. MiXCR, applied by TCRdb to the 5' RACE reads, yields one record per CDR3 protein. The table includes about 92,000 distinct CDR3 sequences, about 12% detected once. This specimen comes from a study of spatial heterogeneity in lung cancer. Study-wide points: Ubiquitous, expanded tumor-derived TCRs were more frequently observed in blood at resection than at follow-up.

Time point reported: sample taken at primary tumor resection. No cell sorting; template was whole RNA from tumor, lung tissue or PBMC. There were around 72 donors, all of them untreated patients with early-stage non-small cell lung cancer. V was pared by 4 bases and J by 7 bases, with 10 bases between. Germline values: CDR1 ENHRY, CDR2 SYGVKD. The CDR3 is 12 residues long. Sequenced here: PBMCs, sampled at surgery. The source of this sequence is a male donor with early-stage non-small cell lung cancer. The chain links TRBV10-3 to TRBJ1-2; D gene uncertain. The CDR3, as DNA: TGTGCCATCAGTGCCGGGCAGCTTGGCTACACCTTC. Its translation is CAISAGQLGYTF.